These 12 T cell receptor beta chains originate from one sample sequenced in a study of metastatic and nonmetastatic thyroid tumors. Thyroid surgery had not been preceded by any treatment in any patient. TCRdb re-called the PCR reads through MiXCR. The sample yields about 11,000 clones, around 41% seen once. Material for sequencing was tumor tissue. These receptor sequences come from a female donor with papillary thyroid cancer or a benign thyroid nodule (not recorded which). Some clones in this sample may be carry-over from other donors' samples.

This clone was seen at least ten times. This sequence joins TRBV6-1 and TRBJ2-5; TRBD1 might be the D (5 bases). The germline V gene has CDR1 MNHNS and CDR2 SASEGT. CDR3 length: 17 residues. The V and J ends lost 1 base and 2 bases respectively, with 17 bases between them. CDR3 protein: CASSEGDSLIRQETQYF. The DNA of the CDR3 is TGTGCCAGCAGTGAAGGCGACAGCCTTATTCGACAAGAGACCCAGTACTTC.

The chain recombines TRBV5-4 with TRBJ2-7; D could derive from TRBD1 or TRBD2 (5 bases each). CDR3 size: 14 residues. Per the germline V gene, CDR1 is SGHNT and CDR2 is YYREEE (reference sequence). Trimming removed 4 bases at V and 7 bases at J, with 18 bases between. CDR3 sequence: CASSLRAPSGEQYF. DNA of the CDR3: TGTGCCAGCAGCCTCAGGGCCCCGAGCGGAGAGCAGTACTTC.

Only a few counts were recorded for this clone. This chain links TRBV12-3 or TRBV12-4 with TRBJ2-7; TRBD2 matches at 7 bases. The CDR3 spans 15 residues. The trim removed 3 bases at V and 3 bases at J, leaving 8 bases unmatched. The CDR3 reads CASSFQASGLYEQYF. The CDR3 DNA sequence: TGTGCCAGCAGTTTTCAGGCTAGCGGTCTCTACGAGCAGTACTTC.

In this sample, this clone turned up a few times. The chain joins TRBV12-3 or TRBV12-4 to TRBJ1-2; TRBD1 matches 9 bases. Trimming cost V 8 bases and J 4 bases; bases outside gene matches: 5. The CDR3 is 13 residues long. The CDR3: CASAPGQGYGYTF. In DNA form, the CDR3 reads TGTGCCAGCGCTCCGGGACAGGGCTATGGCTACACCTTC.

This clone has a handful of counts. The chain combines TRBV28 with TRBJ1-2; D call uncertain. The CDR3 totals 11 residues. Between the trimmed V and J ends, which lost 3 bases and 5 bases, there was a span of 4 bases. The germline CDR1 and CDR2 sequences are MDHEN and SYDVKM. DNA for the CDR3: TGTGCCAGCAGTTTTGCGTATGGCTACACCTTC. It translates to CASSFAYGYTF.

The CDR3 loop is CASSQWGLANQETQYF. CDR3 bases: TGCGCCAGCAGCCAATGGGGGCTAGCGAACCAAGAGACCCAGTACTTC. The rearrangement joins TRBV4-1 to TRBJ2-5, with D possibly called TRBD1 or TRBD2 (6 bases each). CDR1 and CDR2 from the germline V gene are MGHRA and YSYEKL. The length of the CDR3 is 16 residues. Trimming cost V 2 bases and J 0 bases, with 13 bases left between them.

CDR3 nucleotide sequence: TGCGCCAGCAGCCAAGGGGCGGCAGGTTCGTCCTACGAGCAGTACTTC. Protein product: CASSQGAAGSSYEQYF. This sequence joins TRBV4-1 and TRBJ2-7; D is undetermined. This CDR3 is 16 amino acids long. V dropped 1 base and J dropped 1 base, with 14 bases sitting between them. CDR1 is MGHRA and CDR2 is YSYEKL in the germline V gene.

This clone appeared a few times. This chain joins TRBV6-5 and TRBJ2-5; D may be TRBD1 or TRBD2 (6 bases each). This CDR3 spans 13 amino acids. The V end lost 0 bases, the J end lost 14 bases, and 16 bases lay between the germline ends. Germline CDR1 is MNHEY and CDR2 is SVGAGI. The DNA for the CDR3 is TGTGCCAGCAGTTACTCGAGGCAGGGGAGGTTCTACTTC. Translated, it gives CASSYSRQGRFYF.

By sample fraction, this clone is medium-sized. The rearrangement joins TRBV5-4 to TRBJ2-7; D may correspond to TRBD1 or TRBD2 (6 bases each). V was pared by 6 bases and J by 5 bases, with 18 bases between. From germline, CDR1 is SGHNT and CDR2 YYREEE (reference sequence). This CDR3 has 14 residues. CDR3 loop: CASTRRGVGHEQYF. As DNA, the CDR3 is TGTGCCAGCACCAGGAGGGGGGTTGGACACGAGCAGTACTTC.

The chain joins TRBV6-6 to TRBJ2-1, with 10 bases that match TRBD2. This CDR3 has 17 residues. Per germline, CDR1 MNHNY and CDR2 SVGAGI (reference sequence). J gave up 1 base and V 6 bases, and 9 bases lay outside the gene matches. In DNA, the CDR3 is TGTGCCAGCAGCTCGAACCAAGCGGGAGGGTCCTACAATGAGCAGTTCTTC. Its protein product is CASSSNQAGGSYNEQFF.

The chain is built from TRBV20-1 and TRBJ2-7; D call uncertain. The germline CDR1 and CDR2 sequences are DFQATT and SNEGSKA (reference sequence). V was cut by 3 bases and J by 0 bases, with 6 bases left in between. The CDR3 has 12 residues. CDR3 bases: TGCAGTGCTAGTCTGAGCTCCTACGAGCAGTACTTC. Its protein is CSASLSSYEQYF.

The V call is TRBV30, the J call TRBJ2-3; D might be TRBD1 or TRBD2, each matching 5 bases. The germline V gene encodes CDR1 GTSNPN and CDR2 SVGIG (reference sequence). The CDR3 is 11 amino acids. V lost 5 bases and J lost 5, with 8 bases in between. The CDR3 sequence: CAWGAGDTQYF. The CDR3, as DNA: TGTGCCTGGGGGGCGGGAGATACGCAGTATTTT.